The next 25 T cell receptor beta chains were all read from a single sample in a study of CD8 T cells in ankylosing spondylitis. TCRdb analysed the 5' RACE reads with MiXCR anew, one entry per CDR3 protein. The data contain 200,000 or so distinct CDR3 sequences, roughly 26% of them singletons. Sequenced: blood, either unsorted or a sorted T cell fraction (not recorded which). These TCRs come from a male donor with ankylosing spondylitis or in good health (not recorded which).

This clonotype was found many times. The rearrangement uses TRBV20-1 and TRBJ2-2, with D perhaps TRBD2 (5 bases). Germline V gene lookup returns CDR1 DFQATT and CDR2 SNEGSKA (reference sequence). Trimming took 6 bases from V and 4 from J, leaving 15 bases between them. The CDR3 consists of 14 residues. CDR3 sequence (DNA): TGCAGTGCCCCGAGAGGGTTGAGCACCGGGGAGCTGTTTTTT. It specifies CSAPRGLSTGELFF.

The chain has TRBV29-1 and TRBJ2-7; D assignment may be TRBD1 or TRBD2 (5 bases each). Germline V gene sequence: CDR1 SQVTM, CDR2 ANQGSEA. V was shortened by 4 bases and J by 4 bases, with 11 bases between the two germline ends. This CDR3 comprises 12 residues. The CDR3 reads CSVGAGTYEQYF. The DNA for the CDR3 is TGCAGCGTTGGGGCAGGGACGTACGAGCAGTACTTC.

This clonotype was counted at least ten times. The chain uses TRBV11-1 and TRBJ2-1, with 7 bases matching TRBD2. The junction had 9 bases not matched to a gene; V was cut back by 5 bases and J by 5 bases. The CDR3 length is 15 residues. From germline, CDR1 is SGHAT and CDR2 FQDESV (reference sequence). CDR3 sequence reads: CASSRPGLGNNEQFF. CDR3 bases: TGTGCCAGCAGCCGGCCTGGACTAGGGAACAATGAGCAGTTCTTC.

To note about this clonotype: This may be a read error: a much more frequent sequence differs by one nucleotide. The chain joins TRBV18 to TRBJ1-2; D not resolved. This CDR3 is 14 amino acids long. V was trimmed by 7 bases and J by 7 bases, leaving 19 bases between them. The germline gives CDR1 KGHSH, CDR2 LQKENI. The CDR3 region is CASLRLTESAGYTF. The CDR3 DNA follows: TGTGCCAGCTTACGTTTGACCGAGTCGGCTGGCTACACCTTC.

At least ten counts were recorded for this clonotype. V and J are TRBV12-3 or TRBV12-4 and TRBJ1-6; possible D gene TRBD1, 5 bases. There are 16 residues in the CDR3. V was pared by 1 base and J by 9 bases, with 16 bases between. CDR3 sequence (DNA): TGTGCCAGCAGTTTAGGAGGGGACTCAAAAGGTTCACCCCTCCACTTT. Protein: CASSLGGDSKGSPLHF.

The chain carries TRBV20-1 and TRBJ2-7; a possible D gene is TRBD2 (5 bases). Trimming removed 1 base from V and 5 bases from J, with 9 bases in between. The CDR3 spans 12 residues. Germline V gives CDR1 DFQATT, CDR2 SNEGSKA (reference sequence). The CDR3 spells CSARASGDEQYF. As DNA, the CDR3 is TGCAGTGCTAGAGCCAGCGGAGACGAGCAGTACTTC.

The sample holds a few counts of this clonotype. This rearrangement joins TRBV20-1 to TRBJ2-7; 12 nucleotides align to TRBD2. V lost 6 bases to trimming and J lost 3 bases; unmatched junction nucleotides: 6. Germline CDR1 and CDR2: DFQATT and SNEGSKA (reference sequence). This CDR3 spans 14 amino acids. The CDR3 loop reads CSATGLAGYYEQYF. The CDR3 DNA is TGCAGTGCCACAGGACTAGCGGGATACTACGAGCAGTACTTC.

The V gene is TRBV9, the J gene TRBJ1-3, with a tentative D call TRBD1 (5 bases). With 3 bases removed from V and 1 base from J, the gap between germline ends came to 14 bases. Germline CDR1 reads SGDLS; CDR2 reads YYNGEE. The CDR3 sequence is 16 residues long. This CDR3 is CASSAGGIASGNTIYF. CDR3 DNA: TGTGCCAGCAGCGCCGGGGGGATAGCATCTGGAAACACCATATATTTT.

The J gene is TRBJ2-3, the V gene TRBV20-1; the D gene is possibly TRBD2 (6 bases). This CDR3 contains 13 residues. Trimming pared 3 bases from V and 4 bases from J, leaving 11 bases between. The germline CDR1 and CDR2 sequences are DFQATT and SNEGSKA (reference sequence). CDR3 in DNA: TGCAGTGCTAGCGGGGGTATGGCAGATACGCAGTATTTT. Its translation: CSASGGMADTQYF.

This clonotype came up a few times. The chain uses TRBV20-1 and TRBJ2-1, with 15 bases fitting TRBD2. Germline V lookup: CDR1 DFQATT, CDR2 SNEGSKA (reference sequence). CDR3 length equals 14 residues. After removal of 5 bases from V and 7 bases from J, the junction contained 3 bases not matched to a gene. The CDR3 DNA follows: TGCAGTGCTGCCGGGACTAGCGGGAGGAATGAGCAGTTCTTC. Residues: CSAAGTSGRNEQFF.

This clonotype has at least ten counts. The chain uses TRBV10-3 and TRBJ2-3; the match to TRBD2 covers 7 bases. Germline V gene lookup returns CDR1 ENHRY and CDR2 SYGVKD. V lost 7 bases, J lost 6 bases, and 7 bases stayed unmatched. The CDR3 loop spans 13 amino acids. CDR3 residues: CAIKSGAGDTQYF. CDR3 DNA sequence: TGTGCCATCAAATCGGGAGCGGGGGATACGCAGTATTTT.

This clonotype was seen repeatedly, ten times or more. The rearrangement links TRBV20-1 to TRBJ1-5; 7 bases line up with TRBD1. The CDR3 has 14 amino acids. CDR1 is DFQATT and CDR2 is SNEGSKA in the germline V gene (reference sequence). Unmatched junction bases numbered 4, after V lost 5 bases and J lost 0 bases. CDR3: CSAPTGNSNQPQHF. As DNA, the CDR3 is TGCAGTGCTCCGACAGGGAATAGCAATCAGCCCCAGCATTTT.

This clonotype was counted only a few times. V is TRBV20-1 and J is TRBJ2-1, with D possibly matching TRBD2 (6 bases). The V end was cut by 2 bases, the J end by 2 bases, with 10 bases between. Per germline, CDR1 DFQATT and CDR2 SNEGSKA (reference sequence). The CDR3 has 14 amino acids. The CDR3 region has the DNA TGCAGTGCTAGAAGGACTATGGCCTACAATGAGCAGTTCTTC. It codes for CSARRTMAYNEQFF.

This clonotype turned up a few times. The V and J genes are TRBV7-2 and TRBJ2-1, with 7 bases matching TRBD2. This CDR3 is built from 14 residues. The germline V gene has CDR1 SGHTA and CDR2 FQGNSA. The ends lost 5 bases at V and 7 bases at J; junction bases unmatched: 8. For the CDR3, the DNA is TGTGCCAGCAGCCGAGGCGGGAGCGGGAATGAGCAGTTCTTC. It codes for CASSRGGSGNEQFF.

The CDR3: CAISRQGQETQYF. The CDR3 DNA reads TGTGCCATCAGTCGACAGGGTCAAGAGACCCAGTACTTC. V and J are TRBV10-3 and TRBJ2-5; TRBD1 matches 7 bases. Looked up from germline, CDR1 is ENHRY and CDR2 is SYGVKD. The V segment lost 5 bases and the J segment 2 bases; nucleotides outside the gene matches: 2. CDR3 length: 13 amino acids.

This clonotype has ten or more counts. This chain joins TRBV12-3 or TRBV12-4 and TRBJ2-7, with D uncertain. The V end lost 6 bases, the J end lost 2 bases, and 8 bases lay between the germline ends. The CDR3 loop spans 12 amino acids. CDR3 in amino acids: CASSKLAYEQYF. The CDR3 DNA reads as TGTGCCAGCAGCAAACTTGCCTACGAGCAGTACTTC.

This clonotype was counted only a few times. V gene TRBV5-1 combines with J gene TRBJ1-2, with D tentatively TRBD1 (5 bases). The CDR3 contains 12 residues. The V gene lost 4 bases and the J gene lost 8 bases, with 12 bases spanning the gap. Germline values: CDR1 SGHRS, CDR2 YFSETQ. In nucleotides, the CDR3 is TGCGCCAGCAGCAAGGCCAGGGTGGGCTACACCTTC. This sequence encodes CASSKARVGYTF.

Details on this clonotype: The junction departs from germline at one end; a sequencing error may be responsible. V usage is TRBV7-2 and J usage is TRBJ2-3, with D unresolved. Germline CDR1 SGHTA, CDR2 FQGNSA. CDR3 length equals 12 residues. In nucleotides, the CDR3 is TGTGCCAGCAGCCCGACCACAGTTACGCAGTATTTT. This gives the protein CASSPTTVTQYF.

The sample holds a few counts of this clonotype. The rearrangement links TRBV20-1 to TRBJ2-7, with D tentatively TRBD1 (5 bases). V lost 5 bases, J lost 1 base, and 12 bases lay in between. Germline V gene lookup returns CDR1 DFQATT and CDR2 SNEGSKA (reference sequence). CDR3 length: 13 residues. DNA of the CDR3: TGCAGTGCTCCGAGGACACCTTCCTACGAGCAGTACTTC. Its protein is CSAPRTPSYEQYF.

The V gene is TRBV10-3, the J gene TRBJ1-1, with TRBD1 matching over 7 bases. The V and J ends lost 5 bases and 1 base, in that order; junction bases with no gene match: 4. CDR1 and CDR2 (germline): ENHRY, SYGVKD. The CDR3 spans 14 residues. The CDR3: CAISRDRGNTEAFF. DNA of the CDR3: TGTGCCATCAGTCGGGACAGAGGGAACACTGAAGCTTTCTTT.

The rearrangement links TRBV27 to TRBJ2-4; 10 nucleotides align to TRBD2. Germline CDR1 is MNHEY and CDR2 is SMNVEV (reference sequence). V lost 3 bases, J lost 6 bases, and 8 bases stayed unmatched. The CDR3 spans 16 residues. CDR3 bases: TGTGCCAGCAGTTTCGGCGGAGCGGGAGGGCCAAACATTCAGTACTTC. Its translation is CASSFGGAGGPNIQYF.

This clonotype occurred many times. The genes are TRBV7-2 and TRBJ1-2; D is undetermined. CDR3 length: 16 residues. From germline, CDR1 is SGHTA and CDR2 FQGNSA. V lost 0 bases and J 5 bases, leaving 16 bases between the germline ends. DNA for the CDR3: TGTGCCAGCAGCTTAGCGACGGCCCAGAAGCCGTATGGCTACACCTTC. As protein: CASSLATAQKPYGYTF.

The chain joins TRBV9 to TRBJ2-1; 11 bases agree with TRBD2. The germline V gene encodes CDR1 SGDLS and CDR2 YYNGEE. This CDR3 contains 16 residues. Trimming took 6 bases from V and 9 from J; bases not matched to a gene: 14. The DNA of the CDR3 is TGTGCCAGCACCCCCCTGGGGCTAGCGGGAGGTGGTGAGCAGTTCTTC. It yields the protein CASTPLGLAGGGEQFF.

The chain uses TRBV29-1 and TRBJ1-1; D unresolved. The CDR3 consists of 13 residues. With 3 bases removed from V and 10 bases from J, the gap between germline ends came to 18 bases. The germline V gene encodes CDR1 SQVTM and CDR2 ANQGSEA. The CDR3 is CSVERTLIKGAFF. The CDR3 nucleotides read TGCAGCGTTGAGCGCACTCTCATTAAGGGAGCTTTCTTT.

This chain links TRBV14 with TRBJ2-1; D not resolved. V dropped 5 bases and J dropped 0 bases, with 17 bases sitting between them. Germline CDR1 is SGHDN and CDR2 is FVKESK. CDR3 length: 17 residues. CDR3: CASSSLSGLVSYNEQFF. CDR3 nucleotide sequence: TGTGCCAGCAGCTCTCTTTCGGGTCTAGTCTCCTACAATGAGCAGTTCTTC.